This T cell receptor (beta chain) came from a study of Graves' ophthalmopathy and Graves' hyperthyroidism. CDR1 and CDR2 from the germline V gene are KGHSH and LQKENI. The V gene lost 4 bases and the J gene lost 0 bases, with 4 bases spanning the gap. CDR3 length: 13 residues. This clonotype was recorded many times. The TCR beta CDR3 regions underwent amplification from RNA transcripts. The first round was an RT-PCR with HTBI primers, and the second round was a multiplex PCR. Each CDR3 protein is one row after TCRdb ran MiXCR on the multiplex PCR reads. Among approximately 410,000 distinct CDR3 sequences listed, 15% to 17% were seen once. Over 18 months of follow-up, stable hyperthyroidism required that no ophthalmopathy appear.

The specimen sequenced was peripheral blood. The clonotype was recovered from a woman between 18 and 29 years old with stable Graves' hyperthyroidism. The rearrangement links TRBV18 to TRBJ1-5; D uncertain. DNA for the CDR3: TGTGCCAGCTCACAGAATAGCAATCAGCCCCAGCATTTT. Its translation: CASSQNSNQPQHF.